This entry concerns a single T cell receptor (beta chain). Its antigen remains unknown. The data are from a study of T-cell memory formation after mild COVID-19. Overall study: TCR clusters mostly belonged to single donors. Study-wide findings and caveats: Some responding clones appeared in pre-infection memory, suggesting cross-reactive memory joined. Clones contracting day 15 to 85 were balanced CD4/CD8; later expanders leaned CD4+.

The 5'RACE method, run with constant-segment primers, produced TCR alpha and TCR beta cDNA libraries (carrying sample barcodes and UMIs). Using its own MiXCR run on the 5' RACE reads, TCRdb lists one record per CDR3 protein. The sample lists just over 150,000 distinct CDR3 sequences; roughly 28% were seen once. The sequencing input was PBMCs or a T cell subset sorted from them (not recorded which). The receptor comes from an adult woman who had mild COVID-19 (a few samples of this study predate the infection). Cell type and time point are not known.

The CDR3 DNA follows: TGTGCCAACGGAGGGACCACCTCGGGCGAGCAGTACTTC. Amino acids: CANGGTTSGEQYF. The chain is built from TRBV10-3 and TRBJ2-7; D perhaps matches TRBD2 (6 bases). CDR3 length equals 13 residues. V was trimmed by 10 bases and J by 6 bases, leaving 19 bases between them. The germline CDR1 and CDR2 sequences are ENHRY and SYGVKD.